This T cell receptor beta chain derives from a study of T cell repertoires in cytomegalovirus infection. TCRdb fed the reads into MiXCR, producing one record per CDR3 protein. Among some 220,000 distinct CDR3 sequences listed, around two fifths were seen once. V lost 4 bases and J lost 6, with 8 bases in between. The CDR3 totals 12 residues. Germline lookup yields CDR1 SEHNR and CDR2 FQNEAQ (reference sequence). Worth noting for this clonotype: The antigen is undetermined.

The genes are TRBV7-9 and TRBJ2-3; TRBD1 is a possible D gene (5 bases). This material consisted of CD8+ T cells from cultured PBMCs, taken from culture after CMV antigen stimulation. This TCR was sampled from a human donor in good health (CMV status not recorded). Some clones in this sample may be carry-over from other donors' samples. CDR3 nucleotides: TGTGCCAGCAGCTCCAGGGTGGATACGCAGTATTTT. It is translated as CASSSRVDTQYF.